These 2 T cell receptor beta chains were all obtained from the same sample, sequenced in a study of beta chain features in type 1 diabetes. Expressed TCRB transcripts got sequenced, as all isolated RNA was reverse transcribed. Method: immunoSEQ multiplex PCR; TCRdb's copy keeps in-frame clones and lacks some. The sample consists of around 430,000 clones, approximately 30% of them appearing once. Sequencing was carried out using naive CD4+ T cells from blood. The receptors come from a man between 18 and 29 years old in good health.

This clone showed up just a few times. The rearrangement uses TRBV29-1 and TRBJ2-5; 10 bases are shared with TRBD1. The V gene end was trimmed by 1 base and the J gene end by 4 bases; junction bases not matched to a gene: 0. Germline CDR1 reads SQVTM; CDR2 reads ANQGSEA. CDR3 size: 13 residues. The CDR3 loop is CSVEGTGGETQYF. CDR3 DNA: TGCAGCGTTGAAGGGACAGGGGGAGAGACCCAGTACTTC.

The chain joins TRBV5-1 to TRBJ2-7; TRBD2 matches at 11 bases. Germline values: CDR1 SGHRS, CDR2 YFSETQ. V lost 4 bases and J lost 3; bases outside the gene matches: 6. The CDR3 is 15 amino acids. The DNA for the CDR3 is TGCGCCAGCAGCCATGGGACTAGCGGAGACTACGAGCAGTACTTC. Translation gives CASSHGTSGDYEQYF.